The 15 T cell receptor beta chains listed next were all sequenced from one sample in a study of cytomegalovirus exposure and HLA in healthy donors. The study ran its PCR with 60 Vbeta and 13 Jbeta primers. The repertoire was sequenced with immunoSEQ multiplex PCR; TCRdb's copy has only in-frame clones and lacks some. The sample's table shows roughly 220,000 clones. Sequencing used PBMCs. The receptors derive from a girl aged 2 to 9 in good health and CMV-seropositive.

V and J are TRBV29-1 and TRBJ1-1; D not resolved. The CDR3 spans 13 residues. The germline V and J ends were trimmed by 3 bases and 0 bases, with 8 bases remaining between them. CDR1 and CDR2 (germline): SQVTM, ANQGSEA. The CDR3 DNA sequence: TGCAGCGTTGACAGAATATTGAACACTGAAGCTTTCTTT. Translation gives CSVDRILNTEAFF. Together with reference TRBV29-1 and TRBJ1-1, the CDR3 gives the full variable domain: SAVISQKPSRDICQRGTSLTIQCQVDSQVTMMFWYRQQPGQSLTLIATANQGSEATYESGFVIDKFPISRPNLTFSTLTVSNMSPEDSSIYLCSVDRILNTEAFFGQGTRLTVV.

CDR3 sequence (DNA): TGCAGCGTTGGGGGACTAGCGGGAGTCCACAATGAGCAGTTCTTC. Its translation: CSVGGLAGVHNEQFF. The rearrangement links TRBV29-1 to TRBJ2-1; 14 bases fit TRBD2. Trimming at V came to 4 bases and at J to 5 bases, leaving 4 bases not matched to a gene. Germline V gene data show CDR1 as SQVTM and CDR2 as ANQGSEA. This CDR3 comprises 15 residues.

The V call is TRBV19, the J call TRBJ1-4, with D tentatively TRBD1 (6 bases). V lost 5 bases, J lost 5 bases, and 12 bases lay in between. This CDR3 region has 14 residues. Germline CDR1 and CDR2: LNHDA and SQIVND (reference sequence). CDR3 in DNA: TGTGCCAGTAGTTACAGGGATGGGAATGAAAAACTGTTTTTT. Amino acid sequence: CASSYRDGNEKLFF.

J is TRBJ1-3 and V is TRBV5-1; D not certain. V gave up 5 bases and J gave up 0 bases, with 9 bases separating them. Germline CDR1 reads SGHRS; CDR2 reads YFSETQ. This CDR3 is 14 amino acids long. The CDR3: CASSSGFSGNTIYF. In DNA, the CDR3 is TGCGCCAGCAGTTCCGGGTTCTCTGGAAACACCATATATTTT.

The chain carries TRBV4-2 and TRBJ2-7; 8 nucleotides align to TRBD1. V dropped 3 bases and J dropped 4; count of bases not matched to a gene: 8. Germline lookup yields CDR1 LGHNA and CDR2 YNFKEQ. The CDR3 runs to 15 residues. The CDR3 here is CASSHTRTGTYEQYF. In nucleotides, the CDR3 is TGTGCCAGCAGCCATACTAGGACAGGGACGTACGAGCAGTACTTC.

V gene TRBV6-1 combines with J gene TRBJ1-5; maybe TRBD1 (5 bases). Trimming removed 8 bases from V and 5 bases from J, with 13 bases in between. CDR3 length: 13 amino acids. Germline lookup yields CDR1 MNHNS and CDR2 SASEGT. CDR3 nucleotides: TGTGCCAGCTACCGGGGGGGGTATCAGCCCCAGCATTTT. Its protein product is CASYRGGYQPQHF.

The CDR3 spells CASSLGVGAGTGFSYEQYF. In DNA form, the CDR3 reads TGTGCCAGCAGCTTGGGGGTGGGGGCAGGGACGGGGTTCTCCTACGAGCAGTACTTC. This chain links TRBV5-4 with TRBJ2-7; possible D gene TRBD1, 6 bases. CDR3 length: 19 amino acids. Germline loops: CDR1 SGHNT, CDR2 YYREEE (reference sequence). The ends were cut back, 0 bases at V and 0 bases at J, with 22 bases in the middle.

The V gene is TRBV27, the J gene TRBJ2-3, with 9 bases identical to TRBD2. The CDR3 runs to 15 residues. V lost 2 bases and J lost 7; bases outside the gene matches: 7. CDR1 and CDR2 from the germline V gene are MNHEY and SMNVEV (reference sequence). The CDR3 bases are TGTGCCAGCAGTTTACTGTCTAGCGGGATCTATACGCAGTATTTT. Residues: CASSLLSSGIYTQYF.

The chain joins TRBV5-6 to TRBJ2-1; maybe TRBD2 (6 bases). There are 16 residues in the CDR3. Germline loops: CDR1 SGHDT, CDR2 YYEEEE. Deletions cut 0 bases from V and 1 base from J, with 11 bases between. CDR3 bases: TGTGCCAGCAGCTTGGCCGGGACTCCTTCCTACAATGAGCAGTTCTTC. It translates to CASSLAGTPSYNEQFF.

This sequence joins TRBV2 and TRBJ2-2; D ambiguous. Germline V gives CDR1 SNHLY, CDR2 FYNNEI. V lost 2 bases to trimming and J lost 0 bases, with 10 bases between them. The CDR3 spans 16 residues. The CDR3 nucleotides read TGTGCCAGCAGTGAACGCGGCGCCGCGAACACCGGGGAGCTGTTTTTT. This gives the protein CASSERGAANTGELFF.

V usage is TRBV11-2 and J usage is TRBJ2-3, with D perhaps TRBD2 (5 bases). CDR1 and CDR2 (germline): SGHAT, FQNNGV. V shed 4 bases and J shed 3 bases, with 11 bases lying between them. CDR3 length: 14 amino acids. The CDR3 sequence: CASSSGWKTDTQYF. The CDR3, as DNA: TGTGCCAGCAGCTCGGGGTGGAAGACAGATACGCAGTATTTT.

The chain uses TRBV6-1 and TRBJ1-4; D remains unclear. The germline V and J ends were trimmed by 8 bases and 3 bases, with 10 bases remaining between them. This CDR3 is built from 13 residues. In germline, CDR1 is MNHNS, CDR2 SASEGT. The CDR3, as DNA: TGTGCCAGCTCTCGGGGTCCTAATGAAAAACTGTTTTTT. It encodes CASSRGPNEKLFF.

This chain connects TRBV20-1 to TRBJ2-1; TRBD1 might be the D (5 bases). V shed 4 bases and J shed 7 bases, with 8 bases lying between them. Germline V gene data show CDR1 as DFQATT and CDR2 as SNEGSKA (reference sequence). CDR3 length equals 11 residues. The CDR3 sequence: CSATGRNEQFF. CDR3 DNA sequence: TGCAGTGCTACAGGGCGTAATGAGCAGTTCTTC.

The rearrangement uses TRBV6-1 and TRBJ1-5; 9 bases fit TRBD1. Germline V gene data show CDR1 as MNHNS and CDR2 as SASEGT. V shed 11 bases, J shed 6 bases, and the junction held 11 bases outside the gene matches. The CDR3 has 14 amino acids. CDR3 nucleotides: TGTGCCGTCGCGGGGACAGGGTTCAGTCAGCCCCAGCATTTT. The encoded protein is CAVAGTGFSQPQHF.

Regarding this clone: Other DNA sequences from this sample encode an identical CDR3 as well. The chain links TRBV28 to TRBJ1-1; possible D gene TRBD1, 6 bases. Looked up from germline, CDR1 is MDHEN and CDR2 is SYDVKM. Trimming pared 4 bases from V and 1 base from J, leaving 10 bases between. This CDR3 region has 14 residues. As DNA, the CDR3 is TGTGCCAGCAGTTCCCCGGGACAGAACACTGAAGCTTTCTTT. Translation gives CASSSPGQNTEAFF.